This T cell receptor beta chain was sequenced during a study of cytomegalovirus exposure and HLA in healthy donors. With 60 Vbeta and 13 Jbeta primers, the PCR was carried out. The repertoire was sequenced with immunoSEQ multiplex PCR; TCRdb's copy has only in-frame clones and lacks some. The sample contains approximately 100,000 clones, 76% of which appear only once. Each donor's status was that of a healthy bone marrow donor. The CDR3 is 17 amino acids. Germline CDR1 and CDR2: SGHDT and YYEEEE. Between the trimmed V and J ends, which lost 3 bases and 1 base, there was a span of 17 bases. In regard to this clone: Its antigen is undetermined. Other DNA sequences from this sample encode an identical CDR3 as well.

General study results and limits: As a later analysis showed, several of the most significant clusters appeared to be linked to common viral pathogens. According to reports, the classifier identified cytomegalovirus status with high specificity and sensitivity.

Sequencing was carried out using PBMCs. The TCR was taken from a woman aged 45-65 years in good health and CMV-seropositive. The chain is built from TRBV5-6 and TRBJ2-1; D may be TRBD2 (6 bases). The CDR3 DNA reads as TGTGCCAGCAGCTCTTTGGTGGAGGGTTGGTCCTACAATGAGCAGTTCTTC. Protein: CASSSLVEGWSYNEQFF. Together with reference TRBV5-6 and TRBJ2-1, the CDR3 gives the full variable domain: DAGVTQSPTHLIKTRGQQVTLRCSPKSGHDTVSWYQQALGQGPQFIFQYYEEEERQRGNFPDRFSGHQFPNYSSELNVNALLLGDSALYLCASSSLVEGWSYNEQFFGPGTRLTVL.